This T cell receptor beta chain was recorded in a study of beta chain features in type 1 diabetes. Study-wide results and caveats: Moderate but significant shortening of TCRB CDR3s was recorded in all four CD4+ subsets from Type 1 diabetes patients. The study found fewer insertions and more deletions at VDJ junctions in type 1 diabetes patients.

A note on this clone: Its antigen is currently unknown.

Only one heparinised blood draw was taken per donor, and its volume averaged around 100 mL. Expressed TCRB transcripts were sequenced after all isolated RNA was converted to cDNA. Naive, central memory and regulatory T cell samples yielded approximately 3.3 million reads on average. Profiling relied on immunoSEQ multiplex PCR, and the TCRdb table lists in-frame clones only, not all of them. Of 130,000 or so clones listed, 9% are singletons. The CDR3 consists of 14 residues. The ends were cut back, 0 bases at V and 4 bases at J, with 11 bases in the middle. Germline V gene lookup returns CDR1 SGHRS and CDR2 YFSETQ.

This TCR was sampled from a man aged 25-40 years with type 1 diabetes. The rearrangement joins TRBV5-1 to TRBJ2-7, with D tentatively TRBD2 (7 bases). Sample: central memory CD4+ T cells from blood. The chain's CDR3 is CASSLGGGGYEQYF. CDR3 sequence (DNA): TGCGCCAGCAGCTTGGGCGGGGGCGGTTACGAGCAGTACTTC.